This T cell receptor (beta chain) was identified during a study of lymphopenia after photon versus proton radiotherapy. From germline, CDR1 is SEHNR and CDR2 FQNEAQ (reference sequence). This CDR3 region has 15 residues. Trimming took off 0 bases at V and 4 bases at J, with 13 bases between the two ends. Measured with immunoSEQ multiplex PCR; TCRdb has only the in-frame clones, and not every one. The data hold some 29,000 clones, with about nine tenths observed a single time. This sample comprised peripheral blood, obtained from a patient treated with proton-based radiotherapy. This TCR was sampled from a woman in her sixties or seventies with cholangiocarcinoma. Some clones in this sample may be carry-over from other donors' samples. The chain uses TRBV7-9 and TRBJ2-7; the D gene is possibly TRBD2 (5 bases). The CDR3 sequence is CASSLAEAEFYEQYF. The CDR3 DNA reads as TGTGCCAGCAGCTTAGCGGAAGCGGAGTTTTACGAGCAGTACTTC.